This entry concerns a single T cell receptor beta chain. What it recognizes is unknown. The junction shows a germline mismatch at one end, possibly a read error. This sample is drawn from a study of a mutant IDH1 vaccine in newly diagnosed glioma. Study background: Treatment recipients were about 60% male and approximately 40% female, and their mean age was roughly 40 years. Patients were pretreated with radiotherapy, temozolomide, or both, mostly both. Study results and caveats: There were vaccine-induced immune responses in roughly 93% of the patients.

Sequenced by immunoSEQ multiplex PCR; TCRdb stores in-frame clones only, minus some. The top ten clones hold approximately 7.1% of a sample with 30,000 to 40,000 clones, approximately 78% of them seen once. The time point denotes: week 35, safety follow-up. Topical imiquimod accompanied each vaccine dose, which consisted of 300 ug of mutant IDH1 20-mer peptide. Patients had eight vaccinations, in weeks 1, 3, 5, 7, 11, 15, 19 and 23. CDR3 size: 15 residues. Germline loops: CDR1 LGHNA, CDR2 YNFKEQ. The chain combines TRBV4-2 with TRBJ2-3; D gene uncertain. The clonotype was recovered from a woman between 18 and 29 years old with glioma. The sequenced sample was PBMCs, obtained from a glioma patient whose treatment included an IDH1 peptide vaccine. This CDR3 is CASNQGRWGSDTQYF. CDR3 nucleotides: TGTGCCAGCAACCAAGGTCGTTGGGGATCAGATACGCAGTATTTT.